This record looks at one T cell receptor beta chain sequence and its context. The antigen is not known. The sample comes from a study of T cell responses to AZD1222 COVID-19 vaccine. As for the study in general: Pooled samples include second doses given at about 4 or 12 weeks.

Study conclusions and caveats: Repertoire sampling was restricted to post-peak T cell response timepoints. Most donors were white British, females outnumbered males, and clonal diversity was possibly underestimated.

Sequencing used immunoSEQ multiplex PCR; TCRdb keeps in-frame clones, though not all of them. Of more than 150,000 clones in the sample, around 90% were seen once. The sequencing used peripheral blood, collected on day 0 of AZD1222 vaccination. The source is an adult in good health.

The CDR3 DNA follows: TGTGCCAGCAGCTCCCTAGCTGGGACAGGGGGCGAGCAGTACTTC. Residues: CASSSLAGTGGEQYF. The V call is TRBV3-1 (or the pseudogene TRBV3-2), the J call TRBJ2-7; 11 bases map to TRBD1. Germline-derived CDR1 and CDR2 are LGHDT and YNNKEL (reference sequence). This CDR3 has 15 amino acids. J gave up 6 bases and V 5 bases, and 9 bases lay outside the gene matches.